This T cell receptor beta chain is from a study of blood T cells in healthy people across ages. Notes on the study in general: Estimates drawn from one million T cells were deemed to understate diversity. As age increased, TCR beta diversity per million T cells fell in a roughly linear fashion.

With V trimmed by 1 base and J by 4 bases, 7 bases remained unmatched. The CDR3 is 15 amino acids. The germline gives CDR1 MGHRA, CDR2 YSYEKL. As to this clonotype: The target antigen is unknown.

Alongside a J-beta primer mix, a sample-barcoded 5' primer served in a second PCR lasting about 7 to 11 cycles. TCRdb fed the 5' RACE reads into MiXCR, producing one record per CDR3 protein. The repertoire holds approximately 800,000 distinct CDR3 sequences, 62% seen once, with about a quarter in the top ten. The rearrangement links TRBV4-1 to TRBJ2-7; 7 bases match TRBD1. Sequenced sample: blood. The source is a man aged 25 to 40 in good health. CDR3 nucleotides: TGCGCCAGCAGCCAAGGGCCCGGGACAGCGTACGAGCAGTACTTC. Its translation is CASSQGPGTAYEQYF.